The clone carrying this T cell receptor (beta chain) was recorded a few times. Trimming shortened V by 5 bases and J by 1 base, and 14 bases separated the two germline ends. This CDR3 is 15 amino acids long. The germline V gene has CDR1 SGHTA and CDR2 FQGNSA. These data come from a study of glioma-infiltrating T cells. TCR alpha and beta CDR3 regions were amplified from RNA using iRepertoire nested multiplex PCR. Each CDR3 protein is one row after TCRdb ran MiXCR on the multiplex PCR reads. Here the sample spans about 140,000 distinct CDR3 sequences, approximately 39% being singletons. The source is a human donor with low-grade glioma or glioblastoma, undergoing nonglioma brain surgery, or in good health (not recorded which). Sequencing was performed on glioma tissue, nonneoplastic brain tissue, or PBMCs (not recorded which). J is TRBJ1-2 and V is TRBV7-2; D gene ambiguous. DNA for the CDR3: TGTGCCAGCAGCCGAGAGGGTAGCGATAACTATGGCTACACCTTC. Translating gives CASSREGSDNYGYTF.